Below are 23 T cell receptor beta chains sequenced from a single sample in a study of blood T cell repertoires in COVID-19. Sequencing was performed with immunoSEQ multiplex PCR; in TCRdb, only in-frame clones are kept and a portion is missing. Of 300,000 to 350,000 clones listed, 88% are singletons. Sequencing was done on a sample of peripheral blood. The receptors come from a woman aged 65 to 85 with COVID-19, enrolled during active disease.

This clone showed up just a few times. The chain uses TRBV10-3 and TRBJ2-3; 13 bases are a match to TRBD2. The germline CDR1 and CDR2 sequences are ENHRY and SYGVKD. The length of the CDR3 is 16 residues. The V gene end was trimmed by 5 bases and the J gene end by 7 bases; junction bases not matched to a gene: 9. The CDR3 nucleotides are TGTGCCATCAGTAGTACTAGCGGGGGGGCTAGATATACGCAGTATTTT. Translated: CAISSTSGGARYTQYF.

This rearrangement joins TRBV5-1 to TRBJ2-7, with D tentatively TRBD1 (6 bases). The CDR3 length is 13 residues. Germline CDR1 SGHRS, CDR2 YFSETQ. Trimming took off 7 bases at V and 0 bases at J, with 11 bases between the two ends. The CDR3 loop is CASRRDTSYEQYF. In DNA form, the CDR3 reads TGCGCCAGCCGCCGGGACACCTCCTACGAGCAGTACTTC.

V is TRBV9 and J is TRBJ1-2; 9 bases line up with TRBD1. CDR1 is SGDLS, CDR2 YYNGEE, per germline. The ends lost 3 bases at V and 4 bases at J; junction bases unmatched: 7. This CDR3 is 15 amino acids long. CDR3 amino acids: CASSATGGAGYGYTF. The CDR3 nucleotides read TGTGCCAGCAGCGCTACAGGGGGCGCGGGCTATGGCTACACCTTC.

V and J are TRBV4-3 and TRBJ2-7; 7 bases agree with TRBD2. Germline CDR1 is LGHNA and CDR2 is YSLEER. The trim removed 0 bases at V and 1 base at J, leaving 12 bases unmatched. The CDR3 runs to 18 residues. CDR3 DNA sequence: TGCGCCAGCAGCCAAGATCTTGGAGCACTAGCGCGATCCTACGAGCAGTACTTC. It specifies CASSQDLGALARSYEQYF.

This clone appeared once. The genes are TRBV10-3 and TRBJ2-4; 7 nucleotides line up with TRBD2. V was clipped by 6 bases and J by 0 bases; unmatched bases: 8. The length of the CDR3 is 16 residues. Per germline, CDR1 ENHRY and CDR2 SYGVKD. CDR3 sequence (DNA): TGTGCCATCAGCTACTCGGGGGGACTAGCCAAAAACATTCAGTACTTC. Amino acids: CAISYSGGLAKNIQYF.

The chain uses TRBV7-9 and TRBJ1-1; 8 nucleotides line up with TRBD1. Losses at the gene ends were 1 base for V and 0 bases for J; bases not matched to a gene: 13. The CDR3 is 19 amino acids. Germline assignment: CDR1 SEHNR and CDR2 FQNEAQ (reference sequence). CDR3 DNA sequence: TGTGCCAGCAGCTTAGTGTGGTTGACAGGGGAGGGGATGAACACTGAAGCTTTCTTT. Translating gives CASSLVWLTGEGMNTEAFF.

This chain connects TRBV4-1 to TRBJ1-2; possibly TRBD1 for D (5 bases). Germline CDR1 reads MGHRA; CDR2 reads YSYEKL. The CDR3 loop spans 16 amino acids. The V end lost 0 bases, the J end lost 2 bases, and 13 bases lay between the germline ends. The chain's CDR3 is CASSQDTDRGNYGYTF. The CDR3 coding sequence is TGCGCCAGCAGCCAAGATACGGACCGGGGGAACTATGGCTACACCTTC.

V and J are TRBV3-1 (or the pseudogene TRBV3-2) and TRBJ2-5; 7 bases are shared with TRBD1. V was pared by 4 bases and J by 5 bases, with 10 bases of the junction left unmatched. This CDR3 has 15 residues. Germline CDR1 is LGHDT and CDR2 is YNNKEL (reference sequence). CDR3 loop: CASSPYRGLGETQYF. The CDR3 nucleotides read TGTGCCAGCAGCCCCTATAGGGGGCTTGGGGAGACCCAGTACTTC.

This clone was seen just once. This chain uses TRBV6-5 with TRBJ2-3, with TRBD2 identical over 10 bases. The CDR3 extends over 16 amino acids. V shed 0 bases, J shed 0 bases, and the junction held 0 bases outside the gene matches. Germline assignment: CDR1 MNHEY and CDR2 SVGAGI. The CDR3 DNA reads TGTGCCAGCAGTTACTCTAGCGGGGGGAGCACAGATACGCAGTATTTT. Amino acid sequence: CASSYSSGGSTDTQYF.

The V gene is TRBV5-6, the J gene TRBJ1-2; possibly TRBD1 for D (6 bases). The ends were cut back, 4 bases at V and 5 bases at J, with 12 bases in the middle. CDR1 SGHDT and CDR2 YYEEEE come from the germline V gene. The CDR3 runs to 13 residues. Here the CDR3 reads CASSMTGTYGYTF. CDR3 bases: TGTGCCAGCAGCATGACAGGAACTTATGGCTACACCTTC.

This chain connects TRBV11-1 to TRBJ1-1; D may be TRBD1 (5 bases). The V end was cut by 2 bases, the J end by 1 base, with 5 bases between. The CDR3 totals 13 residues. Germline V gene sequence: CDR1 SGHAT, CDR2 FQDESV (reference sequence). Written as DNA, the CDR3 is TGTGCCAGCAGCTTAAGGGGGAACACTGAAGCTTTCTTT. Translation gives CASSLRGNTEAFF.

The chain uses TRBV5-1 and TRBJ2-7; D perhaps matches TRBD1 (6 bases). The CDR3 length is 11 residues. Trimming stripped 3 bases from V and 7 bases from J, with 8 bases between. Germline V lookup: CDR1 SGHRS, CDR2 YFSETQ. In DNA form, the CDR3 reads TGCGCCAGCAGCTCGGGACAAGAGCAGTACTTC. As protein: CASSSGQEQYF.

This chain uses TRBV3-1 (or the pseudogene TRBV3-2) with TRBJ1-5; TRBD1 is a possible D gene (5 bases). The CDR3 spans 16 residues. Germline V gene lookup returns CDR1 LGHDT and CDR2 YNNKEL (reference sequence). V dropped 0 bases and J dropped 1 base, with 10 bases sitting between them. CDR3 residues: CASSQEGRGSNQPQHF. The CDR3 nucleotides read TGTGCCAGCAGCCAAGAGGGGAGGGGAAGCAATCAGCCCCAGCATTTT.

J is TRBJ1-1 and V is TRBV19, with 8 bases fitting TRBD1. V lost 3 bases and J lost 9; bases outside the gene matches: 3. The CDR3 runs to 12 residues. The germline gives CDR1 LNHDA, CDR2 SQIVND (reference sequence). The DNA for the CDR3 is TGTGCCAGTAGTATCAGGGGGCTGAAAGCTTTCTTT. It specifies CASSIRGLKAFF.

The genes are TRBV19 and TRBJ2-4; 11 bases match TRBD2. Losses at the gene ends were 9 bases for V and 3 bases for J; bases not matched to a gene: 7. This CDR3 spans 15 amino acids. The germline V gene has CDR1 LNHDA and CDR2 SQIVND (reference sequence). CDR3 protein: CASGSGGAGKNIQYF. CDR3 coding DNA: TGTGCCAGCGGTAGCGGGGGGGCAGGCAAAAACATTCAGTACTTC.

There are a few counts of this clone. The CDR3 DNA reads TGTGCCACCAGCAGAGAAATTAATAGCTGGAGCTCCTACGAGCAGTACTTC. Protein: CATSREINSWSSYEQYF. This chain connects TRBV15 to TRBJ2-7; D gene ambiguous. Between the trimmed V and J ends, which lost 0 bases and 0 bases, there was a span of 15 bases. Germline V gene data show CDR1 as LNHNV and CDR2 as YYDKDF (reference sequence). This CDR3 region has 17 residues.

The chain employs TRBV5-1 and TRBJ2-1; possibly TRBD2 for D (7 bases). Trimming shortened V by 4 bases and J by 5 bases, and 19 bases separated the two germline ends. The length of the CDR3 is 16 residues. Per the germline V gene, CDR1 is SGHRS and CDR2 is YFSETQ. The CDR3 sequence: CASSASRGALNNEQFF. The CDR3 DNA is TGCGCCAGCAGCGCCTCCCGGGGGGCCCTCAACAATGAGCAGTTCTTC.

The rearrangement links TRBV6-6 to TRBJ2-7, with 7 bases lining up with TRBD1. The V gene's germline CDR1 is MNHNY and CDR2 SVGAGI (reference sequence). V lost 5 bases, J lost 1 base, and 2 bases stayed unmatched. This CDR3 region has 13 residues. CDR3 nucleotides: TGTGCCAGCAGTAGGGGGCCGTCCTACGAGCAGTACTTC. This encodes CASSRGPSYEQYF.

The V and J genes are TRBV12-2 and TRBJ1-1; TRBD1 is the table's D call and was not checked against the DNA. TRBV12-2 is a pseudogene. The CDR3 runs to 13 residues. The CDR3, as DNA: TGTGCAAGTCGCCTAAGGGGTCTTCGGGAAGCTTTCTTT. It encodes CASRLRGLREAFF.

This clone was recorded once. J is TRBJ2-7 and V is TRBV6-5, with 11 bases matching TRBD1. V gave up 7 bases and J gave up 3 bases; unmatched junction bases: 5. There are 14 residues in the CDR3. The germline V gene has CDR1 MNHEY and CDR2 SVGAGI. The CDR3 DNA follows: TGTGCCAGCACCGTGGGGACAGGGGGCTACGAGCAGTACTTC. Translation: CASTVGTGGYEQYF.

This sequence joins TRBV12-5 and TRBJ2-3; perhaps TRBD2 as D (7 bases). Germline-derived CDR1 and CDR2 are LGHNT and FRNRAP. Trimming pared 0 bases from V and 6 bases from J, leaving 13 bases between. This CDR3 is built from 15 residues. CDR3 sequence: CASGLVTGGADTQYF. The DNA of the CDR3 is TGTGCTAGTGGTTTGGTGACGGGGGGCGCCGATACGCAGTATTTT. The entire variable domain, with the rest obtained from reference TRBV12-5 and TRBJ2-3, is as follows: DARVTQTPRHKVTEMGQEVTMRCQPILGHNTVFWYRQTMMQGLELLAYFRNRAPLDDSGMPKDRFSAEMPDATLATLKIQPSEPRDSAVYFCASGLVTGGADTQYFGPGTRLTVL.

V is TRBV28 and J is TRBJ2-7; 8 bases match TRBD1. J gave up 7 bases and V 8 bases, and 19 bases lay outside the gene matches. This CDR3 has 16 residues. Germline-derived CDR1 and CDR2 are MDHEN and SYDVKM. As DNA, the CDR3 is TGTGCCAGCGCCCCTCCTTACCCTGGACAGGGAGATGAGCAGTACTTC. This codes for CASAPPYPGQGDEQYF.

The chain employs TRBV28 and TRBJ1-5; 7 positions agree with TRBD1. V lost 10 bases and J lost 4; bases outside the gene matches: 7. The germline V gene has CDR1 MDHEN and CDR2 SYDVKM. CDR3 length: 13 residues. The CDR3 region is CATSLRGNQPQHF. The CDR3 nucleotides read TGTGCCACTTCCCTCAGGGGGAATCAGCCCCAGCATTTT.